The source of this TCR beta chain is a study of T cell responses to AZD1222 COVID-19 vaccine. Data came from immunoSEQ multiplex PCR; TCRdb stores just in-frame clones and leaves some out. The sample yields some 180,000 clones, almost 95% seen once. In its sample, this clone was seen a few times. V was shortened by 0 bases and J by 0 bases, with 3 bases between the two germline ends. Germline V gene data show CDR1 as MGHRA and CDR2 as YSYEKL. This CDR3 is 14 amino acids long. Sequencing was performed on peripheral blood, taken on day 0 of AZD1222 vaccination. V gene TRBV4-1 combines with J gene TRBJ1-3, with D unresolved. This clonotype was sampled from an adult in good health. DNA for the CDR3: TGCGCCAGCAGCCAAGAAGGCTCTGGAAACACCATATATTTT. As protein: CASSQEGSGNTIYF.